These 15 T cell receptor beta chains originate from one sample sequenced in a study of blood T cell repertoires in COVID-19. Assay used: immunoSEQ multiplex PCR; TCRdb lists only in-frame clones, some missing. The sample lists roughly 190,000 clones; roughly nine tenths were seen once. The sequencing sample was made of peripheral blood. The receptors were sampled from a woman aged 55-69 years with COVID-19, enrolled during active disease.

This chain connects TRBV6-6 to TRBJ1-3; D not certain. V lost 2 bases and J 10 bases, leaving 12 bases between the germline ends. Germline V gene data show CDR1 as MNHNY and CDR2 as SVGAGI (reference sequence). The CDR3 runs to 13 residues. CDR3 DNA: TGTGCCAGCAGTTACGTGACATCGGTTACCATATATTTT. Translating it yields CASSYVTSVTIYF.

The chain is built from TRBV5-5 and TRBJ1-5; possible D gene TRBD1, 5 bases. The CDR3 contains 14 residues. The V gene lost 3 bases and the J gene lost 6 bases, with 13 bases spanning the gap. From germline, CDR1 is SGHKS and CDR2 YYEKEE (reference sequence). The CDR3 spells CASSWSRVSQPQHF. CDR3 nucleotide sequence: TGTGCCAGCAGCTGGTCCAGGGTTAGTCAGCCCCAGCATTTT.

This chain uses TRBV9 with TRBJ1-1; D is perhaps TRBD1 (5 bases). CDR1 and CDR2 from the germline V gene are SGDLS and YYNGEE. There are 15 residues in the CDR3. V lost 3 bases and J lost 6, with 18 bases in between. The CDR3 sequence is CASSAEPLTVAEAFF. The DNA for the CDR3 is TGTGCCAGCAGCGCCGAACCCTTGACAGTAGCTGAAGCTTTCTTT.

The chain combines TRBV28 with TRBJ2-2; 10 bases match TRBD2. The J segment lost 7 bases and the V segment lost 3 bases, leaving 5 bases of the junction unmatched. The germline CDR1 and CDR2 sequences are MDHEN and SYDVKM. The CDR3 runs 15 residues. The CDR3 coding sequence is TGTGCCAGCAGTTTTAGCGGGAGGTTGGGCGGGGAGCTGTTTTTT. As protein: CASSFSGRLGGELFF.

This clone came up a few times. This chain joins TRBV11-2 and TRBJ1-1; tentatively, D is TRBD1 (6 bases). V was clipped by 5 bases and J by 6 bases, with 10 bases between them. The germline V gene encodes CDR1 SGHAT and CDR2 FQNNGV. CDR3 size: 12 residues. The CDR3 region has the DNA TGTGCCAGCAGCCACGGACAGTCTGAAGCTTTCTTT. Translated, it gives CASSHGQSEAFF.

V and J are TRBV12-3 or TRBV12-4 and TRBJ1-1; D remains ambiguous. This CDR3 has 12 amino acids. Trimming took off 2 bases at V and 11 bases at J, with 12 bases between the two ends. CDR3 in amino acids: CASSLNGPRAFF. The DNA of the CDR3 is TGTGCCAGCAGTTTAAATGGCCCTAGGGCTTTCTTT.

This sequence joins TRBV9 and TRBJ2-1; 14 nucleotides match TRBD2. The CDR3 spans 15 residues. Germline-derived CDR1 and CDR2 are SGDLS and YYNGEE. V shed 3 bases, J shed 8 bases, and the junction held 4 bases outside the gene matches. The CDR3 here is CASSAGTSGSDEQFF. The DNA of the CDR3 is TGTGCCAGCAGCGCGGGGACTAGCGGGAGTGATGAGCAGTTCTTC.

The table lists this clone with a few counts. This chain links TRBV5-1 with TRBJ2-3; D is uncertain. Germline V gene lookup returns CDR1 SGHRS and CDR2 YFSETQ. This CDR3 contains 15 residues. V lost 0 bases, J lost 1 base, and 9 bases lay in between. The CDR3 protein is CASSLGLLGTDTQYF. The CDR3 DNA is TGCGCCAGCAGCTTGGGACTGCTAGGCACAGATACGCAGTATTTT. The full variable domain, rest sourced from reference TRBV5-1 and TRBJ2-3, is KAGVTQTPRYLIKTRGQQVTLSCSPISGHRSVSWYQQTPGQGLQFLFEYFSETQRNKGNFPGRFSGRQFSNSRSEMNVSTLELGDSALYLCASSLGLLGTDTQYFGPGTRLTVL.

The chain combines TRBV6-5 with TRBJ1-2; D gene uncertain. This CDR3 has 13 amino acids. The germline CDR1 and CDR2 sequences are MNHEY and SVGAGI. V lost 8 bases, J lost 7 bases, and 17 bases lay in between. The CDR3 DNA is TGTGCCAGCTCCGCCGGGGAACCCCTTGGCTACACCTTC. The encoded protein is CASSAGEPLGYTF.

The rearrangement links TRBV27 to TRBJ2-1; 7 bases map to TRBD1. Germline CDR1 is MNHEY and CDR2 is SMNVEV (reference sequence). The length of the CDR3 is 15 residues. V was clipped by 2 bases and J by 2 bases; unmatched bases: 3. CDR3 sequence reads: CASSLMTGTYNEQFF. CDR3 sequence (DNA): TGTGCCAGCAGTTTAATGACAGGGACCTACAATGAGCAGTTCTTC.

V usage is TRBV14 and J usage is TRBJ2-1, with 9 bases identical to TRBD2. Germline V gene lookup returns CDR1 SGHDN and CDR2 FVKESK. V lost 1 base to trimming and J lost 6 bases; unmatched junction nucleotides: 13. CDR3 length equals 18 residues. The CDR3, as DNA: TGTGCCAGCAGCCAAGTTCTGGGGAGCGGGAGGCGGCTCAATGAGCAGTTCTTC. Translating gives CASSQVLGSGRRLNEQFF.

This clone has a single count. The CDR3 nucleotides read TGTGCCAGCAGCAATTCAGTGACAAGGGGCTACACCTTC. Its protein is CASSNSVTRGYTF. J is TRBJ1-2 and V is TRBV6-2 or TRBV6-3; D gene ambiguous. CDR1 and CDR2 from the germline V gene are MNHEY and SVGEGT. Deletions cut 6 bases from V and 8 bases from J, with 16 bases between. The length of the CDR3 is 13 residues.

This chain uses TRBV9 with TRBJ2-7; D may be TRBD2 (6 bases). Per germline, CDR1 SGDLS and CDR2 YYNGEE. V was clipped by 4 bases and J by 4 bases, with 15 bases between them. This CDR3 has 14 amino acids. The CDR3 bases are TGTGCCAGCAGCCCTTCGGGACTCATTTACGAGCAGTACTTC. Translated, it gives CASSPSGLIYEQYF. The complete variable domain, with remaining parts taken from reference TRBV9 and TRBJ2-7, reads DSGVTQTPKHLITATGQRVTLRCSPRSGDLSVYWYQQSLDQGLQFLIQYYNGEERAKGNILERFSAQQFPDLHSELNLSSLELGDSALYFCASSPSGLIYEQYFGPGTRLTVT.

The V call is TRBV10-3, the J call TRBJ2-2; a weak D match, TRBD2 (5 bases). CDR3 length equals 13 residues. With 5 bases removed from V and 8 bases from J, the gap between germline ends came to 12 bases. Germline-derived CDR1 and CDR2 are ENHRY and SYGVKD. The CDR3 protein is CAISPASKGELFF. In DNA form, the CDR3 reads TGTGCCATCAGTCCCGCTAGCAAAGGGGAGCTGTTTTTT.

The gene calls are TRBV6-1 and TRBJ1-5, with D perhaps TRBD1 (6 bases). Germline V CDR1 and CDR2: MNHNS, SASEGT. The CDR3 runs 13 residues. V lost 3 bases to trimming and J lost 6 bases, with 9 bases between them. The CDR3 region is CASSETGGQPQHF. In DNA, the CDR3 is TGTGCCAGCAGTGAGACAGGCGGTCAGCCCCAGCATTTT.